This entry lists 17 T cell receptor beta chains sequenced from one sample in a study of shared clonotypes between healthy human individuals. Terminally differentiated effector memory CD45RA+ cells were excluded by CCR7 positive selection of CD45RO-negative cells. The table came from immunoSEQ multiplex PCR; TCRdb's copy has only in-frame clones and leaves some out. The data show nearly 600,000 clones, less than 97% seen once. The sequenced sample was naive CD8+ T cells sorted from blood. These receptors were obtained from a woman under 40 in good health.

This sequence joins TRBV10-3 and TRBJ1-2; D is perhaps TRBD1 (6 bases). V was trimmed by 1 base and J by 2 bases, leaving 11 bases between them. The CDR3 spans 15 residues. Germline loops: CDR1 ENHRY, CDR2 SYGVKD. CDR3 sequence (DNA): TGTGCCATCAGTGAGTGGGACACGGACAACTATGGCTACACCTTC. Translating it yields CAISEWDTDNYGYTF.

The CDR3 protein is CASSPRDRDTEAFF. The CDR3 nucleotides are TGTGCCAGCAGTCCCCGGGACAGAGACACTGAAGCTTTCTTT. The chain joins TRBV28 to TRBJ1-1; 7 bases are a match to TRBD1. The trim removed 5 bases at V and 3 bases at J, leaving 6 bases unmatched. Germline assignment: CDR1 MDHEN and CDR2 SYDVKM. The CDR3 is made up of 14 amino acids.

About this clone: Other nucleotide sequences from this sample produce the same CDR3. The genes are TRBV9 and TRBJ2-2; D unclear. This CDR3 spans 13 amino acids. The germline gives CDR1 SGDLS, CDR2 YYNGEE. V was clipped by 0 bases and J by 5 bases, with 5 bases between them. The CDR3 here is CASSVAGTGELFF. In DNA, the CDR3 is TGTGCCAGCAGCGTAGCTGGTACCGGGGAGCTGTTTTTT.

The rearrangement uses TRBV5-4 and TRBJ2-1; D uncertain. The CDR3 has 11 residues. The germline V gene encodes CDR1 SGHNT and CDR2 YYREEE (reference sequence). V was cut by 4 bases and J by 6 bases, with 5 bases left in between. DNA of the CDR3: TGTGCCAGCAGCAAAACCAATGAGCAGTTCTTC. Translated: CASSKTNEQFF.

The CDR3 loop is CASSAGNTEAFF. The DNA for the CDR3 is TGCGCCAGCAGTGCTGGGAACACTGAAGCTTTCTTT. V and J are TRBV10-1 and TRBJ1-1; D gene unclear. The CDR3 extends over 12 amino acids. V was clipped by 4 bases and J by 1 base, with 4 bases between them. Looked up from germline, CDR1 is WNHNN and CDR2 is SYGVQD (reference sequence).

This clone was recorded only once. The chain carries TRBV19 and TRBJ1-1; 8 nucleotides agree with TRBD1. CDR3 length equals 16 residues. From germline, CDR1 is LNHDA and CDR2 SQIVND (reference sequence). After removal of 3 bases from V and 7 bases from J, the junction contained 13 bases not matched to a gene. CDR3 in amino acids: CASSISGQGSGDEAFF. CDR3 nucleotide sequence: TGTGCCAGTAGTATTAGCGGACAGGGCTCGGGCGATGAAGCTTTCTTT.

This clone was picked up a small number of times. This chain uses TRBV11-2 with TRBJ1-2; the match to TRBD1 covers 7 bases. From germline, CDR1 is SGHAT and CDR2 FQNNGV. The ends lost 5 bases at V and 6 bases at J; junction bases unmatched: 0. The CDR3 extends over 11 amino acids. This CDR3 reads CASSTGDGYTF. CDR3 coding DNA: TGTGCCAGCAGCACAGGGGATGGCTACACCTTC.

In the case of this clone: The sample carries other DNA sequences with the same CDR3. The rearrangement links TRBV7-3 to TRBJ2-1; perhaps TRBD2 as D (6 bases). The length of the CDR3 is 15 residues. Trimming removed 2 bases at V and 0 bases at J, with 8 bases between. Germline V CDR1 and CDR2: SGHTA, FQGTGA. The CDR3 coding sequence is TGTGCCAGCAGCTTAGCGGGGAGCTCCTACAATGAGCAGTTCTTC. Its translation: CASSLAGSSYNEQFF.

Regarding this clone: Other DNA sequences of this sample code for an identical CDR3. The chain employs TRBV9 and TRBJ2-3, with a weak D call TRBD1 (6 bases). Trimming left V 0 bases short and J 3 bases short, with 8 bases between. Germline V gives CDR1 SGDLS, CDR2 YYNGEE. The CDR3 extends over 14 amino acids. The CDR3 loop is CASSVEGVTDTQYF. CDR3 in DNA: TGTGCCAGCAGCGTAGAGGGGGTAACAGATACGCAGTATTTT.

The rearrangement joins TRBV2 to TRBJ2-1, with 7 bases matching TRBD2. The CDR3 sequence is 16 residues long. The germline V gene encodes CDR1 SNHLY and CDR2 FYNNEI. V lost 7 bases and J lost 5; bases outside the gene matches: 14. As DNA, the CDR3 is TGTGCCAGCAATCCCCATGTGGCTAGCGGAGACAATGAGCAGTTCTTC. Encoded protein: CASNPHVASGDNEQFF.

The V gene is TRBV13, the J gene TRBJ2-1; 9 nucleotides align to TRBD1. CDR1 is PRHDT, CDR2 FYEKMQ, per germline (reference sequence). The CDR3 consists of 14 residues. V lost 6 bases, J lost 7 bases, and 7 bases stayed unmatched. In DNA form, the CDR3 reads TGTGCCAGCAGTTTTGACAGGGGGGCGAATGAGCAGTTCTTC. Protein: CASSFDRGANEQFF.

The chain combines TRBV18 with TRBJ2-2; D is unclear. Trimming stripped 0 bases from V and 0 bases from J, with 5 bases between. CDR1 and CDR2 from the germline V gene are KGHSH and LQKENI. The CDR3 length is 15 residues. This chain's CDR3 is CASSPPLTNTGELFF. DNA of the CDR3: TGTGCCAGCTCACCACCGTTAACGAACACCGGGGAGCTGTTTTTT.

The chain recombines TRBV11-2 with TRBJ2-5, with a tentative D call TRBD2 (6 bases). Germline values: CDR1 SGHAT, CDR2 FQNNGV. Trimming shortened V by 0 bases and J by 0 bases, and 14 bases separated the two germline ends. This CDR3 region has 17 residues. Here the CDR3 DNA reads TGTGCCAGCAGCTTAGAGGGTCTCGCGGGGTACCAAGAGACCCAGTACTTC. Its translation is CASSLEGLAGYQETQYF.

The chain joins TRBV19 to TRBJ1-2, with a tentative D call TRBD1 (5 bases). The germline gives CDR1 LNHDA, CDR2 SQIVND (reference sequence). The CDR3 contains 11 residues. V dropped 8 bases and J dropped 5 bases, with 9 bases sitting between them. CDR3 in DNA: TGTGCCAGTGCCGACAGTTATGGCTACACCTTC. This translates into CASADSYGYTF.

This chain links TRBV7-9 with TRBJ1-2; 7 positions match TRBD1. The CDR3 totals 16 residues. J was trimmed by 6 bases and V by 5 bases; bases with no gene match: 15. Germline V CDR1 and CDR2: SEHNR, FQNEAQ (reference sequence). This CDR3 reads CASSLPRGSGMDGYTF. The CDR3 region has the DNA TGTGCCAGCAGCCTTCCCAGGGGGTCGGGGATGGATGGCTACACCTTC.

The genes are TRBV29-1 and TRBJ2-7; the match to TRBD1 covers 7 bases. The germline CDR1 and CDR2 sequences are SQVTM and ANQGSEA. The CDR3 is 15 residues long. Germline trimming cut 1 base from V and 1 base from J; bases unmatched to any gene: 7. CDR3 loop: CSVEGEGGVSYEQYF. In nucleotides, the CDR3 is TGCAGCGTTGAAGGCGAAGGGGGCGTTTCCTACGAGCAGTACTTC.

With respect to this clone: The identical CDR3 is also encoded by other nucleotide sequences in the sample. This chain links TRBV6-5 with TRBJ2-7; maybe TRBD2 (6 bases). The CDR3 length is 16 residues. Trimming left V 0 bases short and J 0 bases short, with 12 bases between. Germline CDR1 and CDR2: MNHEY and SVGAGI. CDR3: CASSYSDTGSSYEQYF. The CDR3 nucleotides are TGTGCCAGCAGTTACTCGGACACCGGGAGCTCCTACGAGCAGTACTTC.